One sample yielded the 22 T cell receptor beta chains listed below, sequenced in a study of T cell responses to AZD1222 COVID-19 vaccine. Here immunoSEQ multiplex PCR was the method, and the copy in TCRdb shows in-frame clones only, minus some. This sample has over 45,000 clones, with 80% to 90% found just once. The sequenced sample was peripheral blood, obtained on day 0 of AZD1222 vaccination. Source of these receptors: an adult in good health.

This chain links TRBV18 with TRBJ2-5; 8 bases map to TRBD1. The CDR3 has 14 amino acids. Germline V gene sequence: CDR1 KGHSH, CDR2 LQKENI. J lost 3 bases, V lost 5 bases, and 5 bases had no gene match. The CDR3 spells CASSSGQAEETQYF. CDR3 DNA sequence: TGTGCCAGCTCATCGGGACAGGCAGAAGAGACCCAGTACTTC.

V usage is TRBV7-9 and J usage is TRBJ2-3; D remains ambiguous. This CDR3 has 16 residues. The V end lost 4 bases, the J end lost 2 bases, and 16 bases lay between the germline ends. Germline CDR1 and CDR2: SEHNR and FQNEAQ (reference sequence). CDR3: CASSSSWGVDTDTQYF. The CDR3 DNA is TGTGCCAGCAGCTCCTCTTGGGGTGTGGACACAGATACGCAGTATTTT. Together with reference TRBV7-9 and TRBJ2-3, the CDR3 gives the full variable domain: DTGVSQNPRHKITKRGQNVTFRCDPISEHNRLYWYRQTLGQGPEFLTYFQNEAQLEKSRLLSDRFSAERPKGSFSTLEIQRTEQGDSAMYLCASSSSWGVDTDTQYFGPGTRLTVL.

The chain has TRBV6-5 and TRBJ1-4; D is ambiguous. This CDR3 comprises 14 residues. Trimming took off 6 bases at V and 8 bases at J, with 16 bases between the two ends. CDR1 is MNHEY, CDR2 SVGAGI, per germline. CDR3 sequence (DNA): TGTGCCAGCAGCCAGCGGAGAGGAGGGGAAAAACTGTTTTTT. Its protein is CASSQRRGGEKLFF.

The chain couples TRBV6-5 to TRBJ1-5, with D unresolved. This CDR3 spans 12 amino acids. Germline CDR1 and CDR2: MNHEY and SVGAGI. V lost 10 bases, J lost 6 bases, and 13 bases lay in between. CDR3 nucleotide sequence: TGTGCCACCCAATTGGGCGTTCAGCCCCAGCATTTT. It encodes CATQLGVQPQHF.

This chain uses TRBV7-6 with TRBJ2-3; the D is unclear. The V and J ends lost 2 bases and 0 bases respectively, with 9 bases between them. Germline V gene lookup returns CDR1 SGHVS and CDR2 FNYEAQ. The CDR3 consists of 15 residues. CDR3 DNA sequence: TGTGCCAGCAGCTTATTTCTGGCTAGCACAGATACGCAGTATTTT. Translating it yields CASSLFLASTDTQYF.

The CDR3 DNA sequence: TGCGCCAGCAGCTTTAGGGTAGCGGGGGGCTCCGACGGCTACGAGCAGTACTTC. Protein sequence: CASSFRVAGGSDGYEQYF. The chain has TRBV5-1 and TRBJ2-7; 10 bases align to TRBD2. Per germline, CDR1 SGHRS and CDR2 YFSETQ. The CDR3 loop spans 18 amino acids. After removal of 2 bases from V and 3 bases from J, the junction contained 14 bases not matched to a gene.

The chain has TRBV6-5 and TRBJ2-6; D gene uncertain. V dropped 8 bases and J dropped 2 bases, with 1 base sitting between them. Germline CDR1 is MNHEY and CDR2 is SVGAGI. The CDR3 consists of 11 residues. CDR3 sequence: CASAGANVLTF. The CDR3 region has the DNA TGTGCCAGCGCTGGGGCCAACGTCCTGACTTTC.

This chain uses TRBV24-1 with TRBJ2-1; D gene ambiguous. There are 11 residues in the CDR3. Deletions cut 4 bases from V and 10 bases from J, with 7 bases between. Germline CDR1 is KGHDR and CDR2 is SFDVKD. CDR3 DNA: TGTGCCACCAGTGAGCTTGACGAGCAGTTCTTC. This sequence encodes CATSELDEQFF.

The chain recombines TRBV3-1 (or the pseudogene TRBV3-2) with TRBJ2-7; a possible D gene is TRBD1 (5 bases). The V gene's germline CDR1 is LGHDT and CDR2 YNNKEL (reference sequence). V lost 4 bases and J 3 bases, leaving 13 bases between the germline ends. The CDR3 has 14 amino acids. The DNA for the CDR3 is TGTGCCAGCAGCCGCCAACAGGTAAACTACGAGCAGTACTTC. This sequence encodes CASSRQQVNYEQYF.

V usage is TRBV6-5 and J usage is TRBJ2-7, with unresolved D. V was shortened by 8 bases and J by 3 bases, with 11 bases between the two germline ends. The CDR3 runs 12 residues. Germline CDR1 is MNHEY and CDR2 is SVGAGI. CDR3 loop: CASCLGYYEQYF. CDR3 nucleotides: TGTGCCAGCTGCCTGGGGTACTACGAGCAGTACTTC.

The chain joins TRBV5-4 to TRBJ2-5; 8 bases fit TRBD1. J was trimmed by 5 bases and V by 3 bases; bases with no gene match: 9. CDR3 size: 15 residues. CDR1 and CDR2 from the germline V gene are SGHNT and YYREEE (reference sequence). This CDR3 reads CASSSPDRVSETQYF. In nucleotides, the CDR3 is TGTGCCAGCAGCTCACCGGACAGGGTCTCGGAGACCCAGTACTTC.

The chain combines TRBV19 with TRBJ1-1; no definite D call. CDR1 LNHDA and CDR2 SQIVND come from the germline V gene (reference sequence). The CDR3 is 12 amino acids. Trimming stripped 7 bases from V and 8 bases from J, with 14 bases between. CDR3 sequence (DNA): TGTGCCAGTACCACCGCAGGATCCGAAGCTTTCTTT. This gives the protein CASTTAGSEAFF.

This clone occurred once. J is TRBJ1-3 and V is TRBV27; 7 nucleotides match TRBD1. Per germline, CDR1 MNHEY and CDR2 SMNVEV (reference sequence). J lost 0 bases, V lost 7 bases, and 6 bases had no gene match. The CDR3 is 15 residues long. Written as DNA, the CDR3 is TGTGCCAGCAAGCCCGGGACAGACTCTGGAAACACCATATATTTT. Amino acids: CASKPGTDSGNTIYF.

This rearrangement joins TRBV7-6 to TRBJ2-7; D uncertain. Trimming stripped 1 base from V and 1 base from J, with 11 bases between. This CDR3 has 15 residues. Per germline, CDR1 SGHVS and CDR2 FNYEAQ. CDR3 protein: CASSLDIGKSYEQYF. CDR3 DNA sequence: TGTGCCAGCAGCTTAGATATAGGGAAATCCTACGAGCAGTACTTC. Drawing the rest from reference TRBV7-6 and TRBJ2-7, the complete variable domain is GAGVSQSPRYKVTKRGQDVALRCDPISGHVSLYWYRQALGQGPEFLTYFNYEAQQDKSGLPNDRFSAERPEGSISTLTIQRTEQRDSAMYRCASSLDIGKSYEQYFGPGTRLTVT.

The CDR3: CASSLNAPSGSGLKAFF. The CDR3 bases are TGTGCCAGCAGCTTAAATGCGCCGTCTGGTTCGGGCCTAAAAGCTTTCTTT. The chain combines TRBV7-3 with TRBJ1-1; D remains unclear. The length of the CDR3 is 17 residues. Trimming took 1 base from V and 9 from J, leaving 24 bases between them. Germline CDR1 and CDR2: SGHTA and FQGTGA.

The chain has TRBV11-3 and TRBJ2-2, with 7 bases that match TRBD1. The V gene end was trimmed by 8 bases and the J gene end by 3 bases; junction bases not matched to a gene: 12. Germline lookup yields CDR1 SGHNT and CDR2 YENEEA. This CDR3 has 16 residues. CDR3 sequence (DNA): TGTGCCAGCGAAAAGGGGGCCGGTTGGGACACCGGGGAGCTGTTTTTT. Protein: CASEKGAGWDTGELFF.

The V and J genes are TRBV10-1 and TRBJ2-5, with unresolved D. Germline V gene lookup returns CDR1 WNHNN and CDR2 SYGVQD (reference sequence). Trimming took off 2 bases at V and 7 bases at J, with 5 bases between the two ends. This CDR3 contains 11 residues. CDR3 nucleotide sequence: TGCGCCAGCAGTGAGAGGGCGACCCAGTACTTC. Its protein is CASSERATQYF.

CDR3 DNA sequence: TGTGCCAGCACCCGAGAACTGCCGGGGTCCACCGGGGAGCTGTTTTTT. This gives the protein CASTRELPGSTGELFF. V is TRBV7-6 and J is TRBJ2-2, with D possibly being TRBD2 (5 bases). Germline CDR1 reads SGHVS; CDR2 reads FNYEAQ. V was pared by 7 bases and J by 4 bases, with 19 bases between. This CDR3 is 16 amino acids long. Using reference TRBV7-6 and TRBJ2-2 for the parts outside the CDR3, the full variable domain is GAGVSQSPRYKVTKRGQDVALRCDPISGHVSLYWYRQALGQGPEFLTYFNYEAQQDKSGLPNDRFSAERPEGSISTLTIQRTEQRDSAMYRCASTRELPGSTGELFFGEGSRLTVL.

This chain uses TRBV9 with TRBJ2-3, with 7 bases matching TRBD2. Germline CDR1 and CDR2: SGDLS and YYNGEE. V trimming: 6 bases; J trimming: 6 bases; junction bases outside the gene matches: 19. The CDR3 contains 17 residues. The chain's CDR3 is CASNRAGRVSLADTQYF. The CDR3 DNA follows: TGTGCCAGCAATCGAGCGGGGCGGGTCTCATTGGCGGATACGCAGTATTTT.

The V gene is TRBV7-9, the J gene TRBJ1-1; no reliable D call. CDR1 SEHNR and CDR2 FQNEAQ come from the germline V gene (reference sequence). The V end was cut by 0 bases, the J end by 0 bases, with 2 bases between. The CDR3 sequence is 13 residues long. CDR3 protein: CASSLAMNTEAFF. CDR3 nucleotide sequence: TGTGCCAGCAGCTTAGCCATGAACACTGAAGCTTTCTTT.

This chain links TRBV3-1 (or the pseudogene TRBV3-2) with TRBJ2-3; D uncertain. The V end lost 0 bases, the J end lost 3 bases, and 10 bases lay between the germline ends. The CDR3 consists of 15 residues. CDR1 is LGHDT and CDR2 is YNNKEL in the germline V gene (reference sequence). DNA of the CDR3: TGTGCCAGCAGCCAAGAGGTGTGGGGTACAGATACGCAGTATTTT. This codes for CASSQEVWGTDTQYF.

The CDR3 loop reads CASSLILGNEQFF. CDR3 coding DNA: TGCGCCAGCAGCTTGATACTAGGAAATGAGCAGTTCTTC. The rearrangement links TRBV5-1 to TRBJ2-1; possible D gene TRBD2, 5 bases. V was trimmed by 1 base and J by 7 bases, leaving 9 bases between them. CDR1 is SGHRS, CDR2 YFSETQ, per germline. CDR3 length: 13 residues.